The 15 T cell receptor beta chains given below trace back to one sample, sequenced in a study of blood T cell repertoires in COVID-19. Only in-frame clones appear in the TCRdb table, and some are missing; sequencing was by immunoSEQ multiplex PCR. Found here are some 350,000 clones, 80% to 90% of them singletons; the top ten hold about 1%. The sample taken for sequencing was PBMCs or T cells enriched from blood (not recorded which). The receptors were gathered from a man aged 18-30 years who had recovered from COVID-19.

Only one count was recorded for this clone. This chain uses TRBV18 with TRBJ2-5; TRBD1 agrees at 12 bases. The CDR3 spans 15 residues. With V trimmed by 8 bases and J by 4 bases, 8 bases remained unmatched. CDR1 is KGHSH and CDR2 is LQKENI in the germline V gene. CDR3 sequence: CASADRDRGRETQYF. CDR3 sequence (DNA): TGTGCCAGCGCTGACAGGGACAGGGGGCGAGAGACCCAGTACTTC.

V and J are TRBV10-3 and TRBJ2-2; 8 bases are a match to TRBD2. The germline V gene encodes CDR1 ENHRY and CDR2 SYGVKD. V gave up 3 bases and J gave up 4 bases; unmatched junction bases: 10. This CDR3 spans 17 amino acids. For the CDR3, the DNA is TGTGCCATCAGTGAACGTCGGGGGGGGCCGGGCACCGGGGAGCTGTTTTTT. It translates to CAISERRGGPGTGELFF.

Comment on this clone: This specimen includes other DNA sequences encoding the same CDR3. The chain carries TRBV3-1 (or the pseudogene TRBV3-2) and TRBJ2-5, with a possible D match to TRBD2 (6 bases). Trimming removed 6 bases from V and 2 bases from J, with 10 bases in between. Germline-derived CDR1 and CDR2 are LGHDT and YNNKEL (reference sequence). The CDR3 has 13 amino acids. For the CDR3, the DNA is TGTGCCAGCAGTCACAGCGGGCAAGAGACCCAGTACTTC. It specifies CASSHSGQETQYF.

Turning to this clone: The sample has other DNA sequences that encode this CDR3 too. This chain connects TRBV4-1 to TRBJ2-5; no reliable D call. The CDR3 totals 14 residues. With 0 bases removed from V and 2 bases from J, the gap between germline ends came to 7 bases. CDR1 MGHRA and CDR2 YSYEKL come from the germline V gene. The CDR3 DNA reads TGCGCCAGCAGCCAAGACCCCGGTCAAGAGACCCAGTACTTC. It translates to CASSQDPGQETQYF.

The chain has TRBV7-2 and TRBJ1-1; tentative D call: TRBD1 (6 bases). The germline V gene has CDR1 SGHTA and CDR2 FQGNSA. This CDR3 is built from 13 residues. Deletions cut 5 bases from V and 1 base from J, with 8 bases between. CDR3 in amino acids: CASSQDRNTEAFF. In DNA, the CDR3 is TGTGCCAGCAGCCAGGACAGGAACACTGAAGCTTTCTTT.

This chain links TRBV11-2 with TRBJ2-5; a possible D gene is TRBD1 (6 bases). The germline V and J ends were trimmed by 3 bases and 5 bases, with 16 bases remaining between them. There are 15 residues in the CDR3. Germline V gene lookup returns CDR1 SGHAT and CDR2 FQNNGV. The CDR3, as DNA: TGTGCCAGCAGCTTCCTCCTCAGGGGCCGGGAGACCCAGTACTTC. Its protein product is CASSFLLRGRETQYF.

The chain is built from TRBV7-8 and TRBJ2-1, with 7 bases identical to TRBD2. The CDR3 extends over 15 amino acids. Germline CDR1 is SGHVS and CDR2 is FQNEAQ. The V gene end was trimmed by 4 bases and the J gene end by 10 bases; junction bases not matched to a gene: 13. The CDR3 sequence: CASSSRLALRTEQFF. The CDR3 nucleotides are TGTGCCAGCAGCTCGCGACTAGCTCTTAGGACCGAGCAGTTCTTC.

The chain employs TRBV7-9 and TRBJ2-3; D call uncertain. This CDR3 is 15 amino acids long. With 1 base removed from V and 0 bases from J, the gap between germline ends came to 8 bases. In germline, CDR1 is SEHNR, CDR2 FQNEAQ (reference sequence). CDR3 residues: CASSLGQASTDTQYF. The CDR3, as DNA: TGTGCCAGCAGCTTAGGTCAAGCTAGCACAGATACGCAGTATTTT.

The chain has TRBV7-9 and TRBJ2-7; possible D gene TRBD1, 5 bases. The ends were cut back, 4 bases at V and 4 bases at J, with 20 bases in the middle. CDR3 length equals 16 residues. Germline-derived CDR1 and CDR2 are SEHNR and FQNEAQ (reference sequence). As DNA, the CDR3 is TGTGCCAGCAGCTCCCGCACCCGACAGTTCGAATACGAGCAGTACTTC. Its protein is CASSSRTRQFEYEQYF.

This chain uses TRBV7-2 with TRBJ2-1; D remains unclear. CDR3 length: 15 residues. Germline lookup yields CDR1 SGHTA and CDR2 FQGNSA. V was cut by 5 bases and J by 8 bases, with 19 bases left in between. CDR3 nucleotide sequence: TGTGCCAGCAGCGTAGGCTACCTGAGTAACTATGAGCAGTTCTTC. Protein sequence: CASSVGYLSNYEQFF.

CDR3 bases: TGTGCCAGCAGCTTGACGATTAGCGGTTCGGAGTCGTACGAGCAGTACTTC. It encodes CASSLTISGSESYEQYF. The chain is built from TRBV7-2 and TRBJ2-7, with D maybe TRBD2 (6 bases). Per the germline V gene, CDR1 is SGHTA and CDR2 is FQGNSA. V was pared by 3 bases and J by 4 bases, with 22 bases between. This CDR3 spans 17 amino acids. The full variable domain, with the rest looked up from reference TRBV7-2 and TRBJ2-7, is GAGVSQSPSNKVTEKGKDVELRCDPISGHTALYWYRQSLGQGLEFLIYFQGNSAPDKSGLPSDRFSAERTGGSVSTLTIQRTQQEDSAVYLCASSLTISGSESYEQYFGPGTRLTVT.

CDR3 in amino acids: CASSARQFSGNTIYF. CDR3 nucleotide sequence: TGTGCCAGCAGTGCCCGACAGTTCTCTGGAAACACCATATATTTT. The chain combines TRBV2 with TRBJ1-3, with D maybe TRBD1 (5 bases). Germline assignment: CDR1 SNHLY and CDR2 FYNNEI. The V end was cut by 4 bases, the J end by 0 bases, with 10 bases between. The CDR3 sequence is 15 residues long. The full variable domain, completed using reference TRBV2 and TRBJ1-3, is EPEVTQTPSHQVTQMGQEVILRCVPISNHLYFYWYRQILGQKVEFLVSFYNNEISEKSEIFDDQFSVERPDGSNFTLKIRSTKLEDSAMYFCASSARQFSGNTIYFGEGSWLTVV.

J is TRBJ2-2 and V is TRBV18; 7 nucleotides match TRBD1. The CDR3 consists of 15 residues. The germline V gene has CDR1 KGHSH and CDR2 LQKENI. The V segment lost 1 base and the J segment 7 bases; nucleotides outside the gene matches: 6. CDR3 region: CASSPQRQGNGELFF. In DNA, the CDR3 is TGTGCCAGCTCACCACAGCGACAGGGAAACGGGGAGCTGTTTTTT.

V usage is TRBV7-9 and J usage is TRBJ2-1, with 11 bases fitting TRBD1. Unmatched junction bases numbered 6, after V lost 4 bases and J lost 7 bases. The CDR3 has 15 residues. Germline V gives CDR1 SEHNR, CDR2 FQNEAQ (reference sequence). As DNA, the CDR3 is TGTGCCAGCAGCTCCACAGGGACAGGGGGAAATGAGCAGTTCTTC. Translation: CASSSTGTGGNEQFF.

V and J are TRBV6-5 and TRBJ1-5; D perhaps matches TRBD1 (6 bases). Germline CDR1 and CDR2: MNHEY and SVGAGI. This CDR3 comprises 14 residues. The ends were cut back, 7 bases at V and 2 bases at J, with 12 bases in the middle. For the CDR3, the DNA is TGTGCCAGCATCACAGGACAGCGCAATCAGCCCCAGCATTTT. Translation: CASITGQRNQPQHF.